Listed here is a single T cell receptor (beta chain). Its antigen is not identified. The data belong to a study of siplizumab effects on memory and regulatory T cells. Study findings and constraints: Just a small share of alloreactive clones was traced back to unstimulated subsets. The alloresponse seemed to draw substantially on naive T cells, which appeared more diverse than memory cells.

The protocol was immunoSEQ multiplex PCR, while the TCRdb copy is restricted to in-frame clones and leaves out a portion. The sample consists of tens of thousands of clones, 95% to 98% of them appearing once. The clonotype was recovered from a human donor in good health. The sequenced sample consisted of naive CD4+ T cells sorted from blood.

Written as DNA, the CDR3 is TGCGCCAGCAGCTTTAGCGGGATGGTAGCAGATACGCAGTATTTT. It codes for CASSFSGMVADTQYF. The chain carries TRBV5-1 and TRBJ2-3, with 8 bases aligning to TRBD2. Germline V gives CDR1 SGHRS, CDR2 YFSETQ. The CDR3 contains 15 residues. Germline trimming cut 2 bases from V and 4 bases from J; bases unmatched to any gene: 6.